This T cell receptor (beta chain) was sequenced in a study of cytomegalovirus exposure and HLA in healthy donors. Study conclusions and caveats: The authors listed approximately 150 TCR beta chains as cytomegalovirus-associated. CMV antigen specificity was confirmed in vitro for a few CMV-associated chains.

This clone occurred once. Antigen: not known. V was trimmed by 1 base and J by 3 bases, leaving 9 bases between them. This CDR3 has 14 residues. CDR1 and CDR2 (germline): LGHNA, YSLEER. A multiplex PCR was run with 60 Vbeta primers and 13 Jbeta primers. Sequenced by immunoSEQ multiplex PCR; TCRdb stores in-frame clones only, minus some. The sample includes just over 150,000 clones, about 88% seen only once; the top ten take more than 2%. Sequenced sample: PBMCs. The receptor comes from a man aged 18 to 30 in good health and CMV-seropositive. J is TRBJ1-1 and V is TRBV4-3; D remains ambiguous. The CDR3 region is CASSQGAAHTEAFF. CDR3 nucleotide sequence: TGCGCCAGCAGCCAAGGGGCCGCCCACACTGAAGCTTTCTTT.